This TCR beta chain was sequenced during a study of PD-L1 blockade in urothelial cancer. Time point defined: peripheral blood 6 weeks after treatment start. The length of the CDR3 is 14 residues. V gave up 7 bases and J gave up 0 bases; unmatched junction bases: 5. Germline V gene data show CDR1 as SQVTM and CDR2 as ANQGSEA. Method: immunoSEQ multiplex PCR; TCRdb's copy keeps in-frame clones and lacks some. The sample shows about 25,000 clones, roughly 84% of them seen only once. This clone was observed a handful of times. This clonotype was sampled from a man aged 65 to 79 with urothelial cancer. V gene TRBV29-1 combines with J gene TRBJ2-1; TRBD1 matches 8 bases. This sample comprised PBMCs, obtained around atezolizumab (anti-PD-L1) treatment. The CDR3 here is CSGKGTGSYNEQFF. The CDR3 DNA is TGCAGCGGGAAGGGGACAGGCTCCTACAATGAGCAGTTCTTC.